The rows below give T cell receptor beta chains drawn from one sample of a study of blood T cell repertoires in COVID-19. Sequencing was performed with immunoSEQ multiplex PCR; in TCRdb, only in-frame clones are kept and a portion is missing. The table includes about 130,000 clones, approximately 83% detected once. The sample taken for sequencing was PBMCs or T cells enriched from blood (not recorded which). The receptors shown here come from a man aged 50 to 60 who had recovered from COVID-19. Each CDR3 is given with its conserved first and last residue. D genes are given only for firm matches. Clone size appears in some rows only: once, few, many, or a class for an expanded clone.

- TRBD1 TRBJ1-1 TRBV7-9 TGTGCCAGCAGCTTAAGGGGGACAGGGGCCACTGAAGCTTTCTTT CASSLRGTGATEAFF
- - TRBJ1-6 TRBV19 TGTGCCAGTAGTTCACAGGGACTAGATAATTCACCCCTCCACTTT CASSSQGLDNSPLHF
- TRBD1 TRBJ1-2 TRBV9 TGTGCCAGCAGCGCGCGGGACAGGGGATCCTATGGCTACACCTTC CASSARDRGSYGYTF
- - TRBJ2-7 TRBV7-2 TGTGCCAGCAGCCCGACAGGTAGCTCCTACGAGCAGTACTTC CASSPTGSSYEQYF
- - TRBJ2-2 TRBV28 TGTGCCAGCAACCAAGGAGGGGGCCAATACACCGGGGAGCTGTTTTTT CASNQGGGQYTGELFF
- TRBD1 TRBJ2-2 TRBV7-6 TGTGCCAGCAGCTTAGGGGGATGGACAGGGGGCGTCCACGGGGAGCTGTTTTTT CASSLGGWTGGVHGELFF
- - TRBJ1-2 TRBV6-2/TRBV6-3 TGTGCCAGCAGTGACACAGGTCTCTATGGCTACACCTTC CASSDTGLYGYTF
- - TRBJ1-1 TRBV7-3 TGTGCCAGCAGCTTACTAGGGGTCGTTGTAGACACTGAAGCTTTCTTT CASSLLGVVVDTEAFF
- - TRBJ2-7 TRBV19 TGTGCCAGTAGTATACAGGGATCCTACGAGCAGTACTTC CASSIQGSYEQYF
- - TRBJ1-1 TRBV7-3 TGTGCCAGCAGCTTAACCGCGACAGGAGACACTGAAGCTTTCTTT CASSLTATGDTEAFF
few TRBD1 TRBJ1-5 TRBV5-1 TGCGCCAGCAGCTTCGCAGGGGGAGATCAGCCCCAGCATTTT CASSFAGGDQPQHF
- TRBD1 TRBJ1-2 TRBV3-1/TRBV3-2 TGTGCCAGCAGCCAAGCAGGGGGCCAAAAGAGTAACTATGGCTACACCTTC CASSQAGGQKSNYGYTF
- TRBD1 TRBJ1-3 TRBV4-3 TGCGCCAGCAGCCAAGATCGGGACAGGGTTAATGGAAACACCATATATTTT CASSQDRDRVNGNTIYF
few - TRBJ1-1 TRBV19 TGTGCCAGTAGTATAGCCCTGCAGGCAGAAGCTTTCTTT CASSIALQAEAFF
- - TRBJ2-7 TRBV27 TGTGCCAGCATGTTGGAGGGGTCATACGAGCAGTACTTC CASMLEGSYEQYF
- - TRBJ1-3 TRBV29-1 TGCAGCGTTGAAACAGGGCTTGGTGGAAACACCATATATTTT CSVETGLGGNTIYF
- - TRBJ2-3 TRBV9 TGTGCCAGCAGCGTAGCACAGGGATCGAGGGCAGATACGCAGTATTTT CASSVAQGSRADTQYF
- - TRBJ2-5 TRBV18 TGTGCCAGCTCGCCCCCATCGGGTCTTGAGACCCAGTACTTC CASSPPSGLETQYF
- - TRBJ1-3 TRBV7-2 TGTGCCAGCAGTTCCACGGCCGGGAACTCTGGAAACACCATATATTTT CASSSTAGNSGNTIYF
- - TRBJ2-1 TRBV10-1 TGCGCCAGCAGCCCCGGGACAAAGGTCAATGAGCAGTTCTTC CASSPGTKVNEQFF
- TRBD1 TRBJ1-4 TRBV18 TGTGCCAGCTCACCTAAGCAGGGGGGTGAAAAACTGTTTTTT CASSPKQGGEKLFF
many - TRBJ2-2 TRBV5-1 TGCGCCAGCAGCTTGGTAGCGGCGAACACCGGGGAGCTGTTTTTT CASSLVAANTGELFF
- - TRBJ2-5 TRBV7-3 TGTGCCAGCAGTTATCAGGGATGGGAGACCCAGTACTTC CASSYQGWETQYF
- TRBD1 TRBJ1-6 TRBV28 TGTGCCAGCAGTTTGCTAACCTACCGGGACAGGGAAAAACCCCTCCACTTT CASSLLTYRDREKPLHF
- - TRBJ1-1 TRBV19 TGTGCCAGTAGTTTTTTGGGGGGCACTGAAGCTTTCTTT CASSFLGGTEAFF
few TRBD2 TRBJ2-1 TRBV18 TGTGCCAGCTCACTAGCTAGCGGGTACAATGAGCAGTTCTTC CASSLASGYNEQFF
- - TRBJ1-6 TRBV2 TGTGCCAGCAGTGAGGAGGGTGGCAGCTCACCCCTCCACTTT CASSEEGGSSPLHF